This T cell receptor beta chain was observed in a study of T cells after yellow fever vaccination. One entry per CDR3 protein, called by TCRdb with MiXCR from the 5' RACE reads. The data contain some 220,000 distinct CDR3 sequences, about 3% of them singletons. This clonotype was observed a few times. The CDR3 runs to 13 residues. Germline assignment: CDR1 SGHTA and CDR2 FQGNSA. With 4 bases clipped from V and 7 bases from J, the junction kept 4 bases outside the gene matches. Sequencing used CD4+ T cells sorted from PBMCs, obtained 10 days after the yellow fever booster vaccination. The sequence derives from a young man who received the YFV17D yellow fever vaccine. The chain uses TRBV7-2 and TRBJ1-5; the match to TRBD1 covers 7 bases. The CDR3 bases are TGTGCCAGCAGCTATAGGGGGCTACAGCCCCAGCATTTT. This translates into CASSYRGLQPQHF.